A selection of T cell receptor beta chains follows, all from one sample in a study of T cells in Graves' hyperthyroidism and ophthalmopathy. TCRdb reprocessed the multiplex PCR reads via MiXCR and lists one record per CDR3 protein. Among about 210,000 distinct CDR3 sequences, roughly 17% were seen once, and the ten largest hold approximately 50%. Material: blood. The receptors come from a man between 50 and 59 years old with Graves' hyperthyroidism. Each CDR3 is given with its conserved first and last residue. The order of the fields is CDR3 DNA, CDR3 protein, CDR3 length, V gene, clone size, D gene, J gene. A D gene is named only where the DNA matches it firmly. Expanded clones are given a class, and other clones once, few, many or no size at all.

cdr3_nt: TGTGCCAGCAGTCCTAACAGGGGTGGGGAGACCCAGTACTTC; cdr3_aa: CASSPNRGGETQYF; cdr3_length: 14; v_call: TRBV6-1; clone_size: .; d_call: TRBD1; j_call: TRBJ2-5
cdr3_nt: TGTGCCAGCAGCCAAGATTGGGAACCTTCCTACGAGCAGTACTTC; cdr3_aa: CASSQDWEPSYEQYF; cdr3_length: 15; v_call: TRBV4-2; clone_size: few; d_call: .; j_call: TRBJ2-7
cdr3_nt: TGTGCCAGCAGGGAGGGACAGTGGAACACTGAAGCTTTCTTT; cdr3_aa: CASREGQWNTEAFF; cdr3_length: 14; v_call: TRBV6-1; clone_size: .; d_call: TRBD1; j_call: TRBJ1-1
cdr3_nt: TGTGCCAGCAGTGGACTAATCGGGGAGCTGTTTTTT; cdr3_aa: CASSGLIGELFF; cdr3_length: 12; v_call: TRBV6-1; clone_size: .; d_call: .; j_call: TRBJ2-2
cdr3_nt: TGTGCCAGCAGCTTATTAGGAGACAGGACCGGGGAGCTGTTTTTT; cdr3_aa: CASSLLGDRTGELFF; cdr3_length: 15; v_call: TRBV7-9; clone_size: .; d_call: .; j_call: TRBJ2-2
cdr3_nt: TGTGCCAGCAGTTCCATCACAACGGACGTCTTTCAGTACTTC; cdr3_aa: CASSSITTDVFQYF; cdr3_length: 14; v_call: TRBV6-2/TRBV6-3; clone_size: .; d_call: .; j_call: TRBJ2-5
cdr3_nt: TGCAATGCTATAGACAGGTCCTTGTTGACCCAGCATTTT; cdr3_aa: CNAIDRSLLTQHF; cdr3_length: 13; v_call: TRBV20-1; clone_size: few; d_call: .; j_call: TRBJ1-5
cdr3_nt: TGCGCCAGCAGATTCCCGGGGACAGGGGAAAACACTGAAGCTTTCTTT; cdr3_aa: CASRFPGTGENTEAFF; cdr3_length: 16; v_call: TRBV5-1; clone_size: .; d_call: TRBD1; j_call: TRBJ1-1
cdr3_nt: TGTGCCAGCCTAAAGGGGAGGGCAGGTGACGAGCAGTACTTC; cdr3_aa: CASLKGRAGDEQYF; cdr3_length: 14; v_call: TRBV7-9; clone_size: many; d_call: TRBD2; j_call: TRBJ2-7
cdr3_nt: TGTGCCAGCAGCCCGCTGACCGCTCTAGGCACTGAAGCTTTCTTT; cdr3_aa: CASSPLTALGTEAFF; cdr3_length: 15; v_call: TRBV14; clone_size: many; d_call: .; j_call: TRBJ1-1